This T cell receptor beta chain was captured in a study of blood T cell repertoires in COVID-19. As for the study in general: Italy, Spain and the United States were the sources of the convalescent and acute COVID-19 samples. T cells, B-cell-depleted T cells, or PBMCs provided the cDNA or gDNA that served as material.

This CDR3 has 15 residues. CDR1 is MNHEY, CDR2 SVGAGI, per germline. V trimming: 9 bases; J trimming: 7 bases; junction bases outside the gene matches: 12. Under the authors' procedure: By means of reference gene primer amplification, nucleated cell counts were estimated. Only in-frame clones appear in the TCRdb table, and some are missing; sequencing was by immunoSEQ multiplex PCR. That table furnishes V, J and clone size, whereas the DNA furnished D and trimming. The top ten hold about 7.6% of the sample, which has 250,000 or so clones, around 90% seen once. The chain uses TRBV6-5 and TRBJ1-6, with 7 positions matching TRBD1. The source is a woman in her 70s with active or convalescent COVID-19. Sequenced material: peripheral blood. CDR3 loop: CASRGHTGVNSPLHF. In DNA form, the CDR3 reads TGTGCCAGTCGAGGGCACACAGGGGTCAATTCACCCCTCCACTTT.